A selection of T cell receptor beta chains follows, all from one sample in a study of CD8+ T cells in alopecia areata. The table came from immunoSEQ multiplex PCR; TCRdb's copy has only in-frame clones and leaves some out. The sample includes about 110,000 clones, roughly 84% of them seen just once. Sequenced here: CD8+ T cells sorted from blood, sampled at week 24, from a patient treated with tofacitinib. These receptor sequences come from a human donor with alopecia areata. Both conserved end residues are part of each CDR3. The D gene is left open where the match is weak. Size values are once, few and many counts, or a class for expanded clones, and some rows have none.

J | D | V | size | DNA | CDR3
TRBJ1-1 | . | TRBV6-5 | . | TGTGCCAGCAGCCGGCCGGAAGCTTTCTTT | CASSRPEAFF
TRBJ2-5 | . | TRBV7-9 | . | TGTGCCAGCAGTCGGGACAACCAAGAGACCCAGTACTTC | CASSRDNQETQYF
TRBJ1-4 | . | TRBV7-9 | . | TGTGCCAGCGCGAAGGAGGGGGACGGTGAAAAACTGTTTTTT | CASAKEGDGEKLFF
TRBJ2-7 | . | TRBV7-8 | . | TGTGCCAGCAGCACAAGGACTTTCTACGAGCAGTACTTC | CASSTRTFYEQYF
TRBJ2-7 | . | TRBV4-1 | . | TGCGCCAGCAGCTACGGGGCGATAAGCTCCTACGAGCAGTACTTC | CASSYGAISSYEQYF
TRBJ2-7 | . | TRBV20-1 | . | TGCAGTGAGACTTACTACGAGCAGTACTTC | CSETYYEQYF
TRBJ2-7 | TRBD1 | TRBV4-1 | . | TGCGCCAGCAGCCAATCCGGGACAGGGGCCTACGAGCAGTACTTC | CASSQSGTGAYEQYF
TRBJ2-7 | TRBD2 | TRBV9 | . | TGTGCCAGCAGCACGTCTAGCGGGGGGGCCTACGAGCAGTACTTC | CASSTSSGGAYEQYF
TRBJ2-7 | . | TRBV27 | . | TGTGCCAGCAGTTTAAAGGGGGGAACTTACGAGCAGTACTTC | CASSLKGGTYEQYF
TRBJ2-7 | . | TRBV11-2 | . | TGTGCCAGCAGCTCCGGCACGGGGGTCTACGAGCAGTACTTC | CASSSGTGVYEQYF
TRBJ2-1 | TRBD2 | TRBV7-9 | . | TGTGCCAGCAGCTTGGGGACTAGCGGTGAGCAGTTCTTC | CASSLGTSGEQFF
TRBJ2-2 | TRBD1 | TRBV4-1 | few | TGCGCCAGCAGCCAAGAAGGCGGGACAGGGGGCAGGGAGCTGTTTTTT | CASSQEGGTGGRELFF
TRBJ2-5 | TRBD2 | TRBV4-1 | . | TGCGCCAGCAGCCCCCTTAGCGGGGGGGCGTGGGACCAGTACTTC | CASSPLSGGAWDQYF
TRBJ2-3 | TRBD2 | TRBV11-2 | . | TGTGCCAGCAGCTCACGCGGGCTAGCGGGGATCACAGATACGCAGTATTTT | CASSSRGLAGITDTQYF
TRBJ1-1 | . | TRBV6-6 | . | TGTGCCAGCAGTTACTCGAGGGGGTTCGACACTGAAGCTTTCTTT | CASSYSRGFDTEAFF
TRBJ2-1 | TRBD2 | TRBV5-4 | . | TGTGCCAGCAGCCTGCAGCGGGGTGAGCAGTTCTTC | CASSLQRGEQFF
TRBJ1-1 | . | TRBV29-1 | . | TGCAGCGTTGCACTAACTGAAGCTTTCTTT | CSVALTEAFF
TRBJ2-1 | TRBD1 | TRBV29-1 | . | TGCAGCGTTGAGGGGACAGGGAGCTCCTACAATGAGCAGTTCTTC | CSVEGTGSSYNEQFF
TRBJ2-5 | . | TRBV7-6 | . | TGTGCCAGCAGCTTAGGAGGGTCGTACCAAGAGACCCAGTACTTC | CASSLGGSYQETQYF
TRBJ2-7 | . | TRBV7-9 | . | TGTGCCAGCAGCTTAATCAGGACCCCCTACGAGCAGTACTTC | CASSLIRTPYEQYF
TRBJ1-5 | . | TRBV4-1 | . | TGCGCCAGCAGCCAAGAAGCTAGCAATCAGCCCCAGCATTTT | CASSQEASNQPQHF
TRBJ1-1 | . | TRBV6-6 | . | TGTGCCAGCAGCCCCGACGGGAACACTGAAGCTTTCTTT | CASSPDGNTEAFF
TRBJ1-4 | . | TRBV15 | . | TGTGCCACCAGCAGAGCGACTAATGAAAAACTGTTTTTT | CATSRATNEKLFF
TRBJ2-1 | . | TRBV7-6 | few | TGTGCCAGCAGCCAAACAGGGAGCTCCTACAATGAGCAGTTCTTC | CASSQTGSSYNEQFF
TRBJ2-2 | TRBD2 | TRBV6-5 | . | TGTGCCACTCGGCTAGCGGGGGGGACCGGGGAGCTGTTTTTT | CATRLAGGTGELFF
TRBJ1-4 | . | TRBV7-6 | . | TGTGCCAGCAGCCCGGGTGAGCAAGAAAAACTGTTTTTT | CASSPGEQEKLFF
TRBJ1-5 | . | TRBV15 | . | TGTGCCACCAGCACCGGTAGGGGCAATCAGCCCCAGCATTTT | CATSTGRGNQPQHF
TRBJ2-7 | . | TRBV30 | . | TGTGCCTGGAGTGTAGGCAGGGGGGAAGACGAGCAGTACTTC | CAWSVGRGEDEQYF
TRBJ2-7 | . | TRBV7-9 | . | TGTGCCAGCAGCCCCATTACGGGGGATACCTACGAGCAGTACTTC | CASSPITGDTYEQYF
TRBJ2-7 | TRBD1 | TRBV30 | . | TGTGCCTGGAGTCCGACAGGGAACGAGCAGTACTTC | CAWSPTGNEQYF
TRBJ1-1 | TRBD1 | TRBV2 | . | TGTGCCAGCAGTCTGGCGGGACAGGTAAAGAACACTGAAGCTTTCTTT | CASSLAGQVKNTEAFF
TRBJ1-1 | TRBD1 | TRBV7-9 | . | TGTGCCAGCAGCCCCAGGGACAGGGGGCAAATGAGGACTGAAGCTTTCTTT | CASSPRDRGQMRTEAFF
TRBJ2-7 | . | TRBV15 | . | TGTGCCACCAGTACAGTCGGTTCCTACGAGCAGTACTTC | CATSTVGSYEQYF
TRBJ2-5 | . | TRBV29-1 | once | TGCAGCGTTGATATGGGATCAGGGGCCAACCAAGAGACCCAGTACTTC | CSVDMGSGANQETQYF
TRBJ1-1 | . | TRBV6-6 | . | TGTGCCAGCAGGATGGGCACTGAAGCTTTCTTT | CASRMGTEAFF
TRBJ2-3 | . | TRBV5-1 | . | TGCGCCAGCAGCTACGAGGGAAACACAGATACGCAGTATTTT | CASSYEGNTDTQYF
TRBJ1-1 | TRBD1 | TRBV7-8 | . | TGTGCCAGCAGCCCATCCAGGGGGGGGACTGAAGCTTTCTTT | CASSPSRGGTEAFF
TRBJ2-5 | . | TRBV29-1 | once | TGCAGCGGGCGCAGGGGGGTCGTGGAGACCCAGTACTTC | CSGRRGVVETQYF
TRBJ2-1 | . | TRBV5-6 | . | TGTGCCAGCAGCGCCGGTCCTCAACCCGACAATGAGCAGTTCTTC | CASSAGPQPDNEQFF
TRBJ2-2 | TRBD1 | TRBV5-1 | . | TGCGCCAGCAGCTGGACAGGAGAAAACACCGGGGAGCTGTTTTTT | CASSWTGENTGELFF
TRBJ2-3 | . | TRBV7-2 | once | TGTGCCAGCAGCTTACCAGAGGGGCCCACAGATACGCAGTATTTT | CASSLPEGPTDTQYF
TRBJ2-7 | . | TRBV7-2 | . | TGTGCCAGCAGCTTAGAGTTGGATAGGAACTCCTACGAGCAGTACTTC | CASSLELDRNSYEQYF